Listed below are T cell receptor beta chains from one sample, sequenced in a study of blood T cell repertoires in COVID-19. Sequencing used immunoSEQ multiplex PCR; TCRdb keeps in-frame clones, though not all of them. Of hundreds of thousands of clones in the sample, over 75% are singletons; the top ten hold 0.95% to 1.1%. The sequenced material came from PBMCs or T cells enriched from blood (not recorded which). The receptors shown here come from a man aged 18 to 30 who had recovered from COVID-19. The CDR3 runs from the conserved cysteine through the conserved F or W. D genes are given only for firm matches.

v_gene,d_gene,j_gene,CDR3aa,CDR3nt
TRBV10-3,TRBD2,TRBJ2-1,CAISPGLARGSNEQFF,TGTGCCATCAGCCCCGGACTAGCCCGAGGTTCAAATGAGCAGTTCTTC
TRBV7-9,-,TRBJ2-1,CASSFISGRGNEQFF,TGTGCCAGCAGCTTTATAAGCGGCCGAGGGAATGAGCAGTTCTTC
TRBV5-1,-,TRBJ1-1,CASSFSAGDEAFF,TGCGCCAGCAGCTTTTCTGCAGGGGATGAAGCTTTCTTT
TRBV19,-,TRBJ1-1,CASSIGQGWNTEAFF,TGTGCCAGTAGTATAGGTCAGGGGTGGAACACTGAAGCTTTCTTT
TRBV5-1,TRBD2,TRBJ2-3,CASSSITSVGTDTQYF,TGCGCCAGCAGCTCGATTACTAGCGTCGGCACAGATACGCAGTATTTT
TRBV6-6,TRBD1,TRBJ2-7,CASSRPRRIGGFSYEQYF,TGTGCCAGCAGCCGACCCCGCCGAATAGGGGGCTTCTCCTACGAGCAGTACTTC
TRBV12-5,TRBD2,TRBJ2-1,CASAFSGSDNEQFF,TGTGCTAGTGCCTTTAGCGGGAGCGACAATGAGCAGTTCTTC
TRBV2,TRBD2,TRBJ2-3,CASSDGGRALNTQYF,TGTGCCAGCAGTGATGGCGGGAGGGCCTTAAATACGCAGTATTTT
TRBV9,-,TRBJ2-3,CASSVRSGTQYF,TGTGCCAGCAGCGTACGCAGTGGTACGCAGTATTTT
TRBV24-1,TRBD1,TRBJ2-1,CATSDSGDRGFHEQFF,TGTGCCACCAGTGATTCGGGGGACAGGGGTTTCCATGAGCAGTTCTTC
TRBV5-1,-,TRBJ2-2,CASSWDLYPGELFF,TGCGCCAGCAGCTGGGACTTATATCCCGGGGAGCTGTTTTTT
TRBV6-5,-,TRBJ1-2,CASSYSIEGDSGYTF,TGTGCCAGCAGTTACTCGATCGAAGGGGATAGCGGCTACACCTTC
TRBV28,-,TRBJ1-1,CASSFRVGTEAFF,TGTGCCAGCAGTTTCAGGGTTGGCACTGAAGCTTTCTTT
TRBV13,TRBD1,TRBJ1-6,CASRSTGYNSPLHF,TGTGCCAGCAGGTCGACAGGGTATAATTCACCCCTCCACTTT
TRBV6-4,-,TRBJ1-4,CASSEQGSEKLFF,TGTGCCAGCAGTGAACAGGGAAGTGAAAAACTGTTTTTT
TRBV5-1,TRBD2,TRBJ2-1,CASSWGLAGAVQNNEQFF,TGCGCCAGCAGCTGGGGACTAGCGGGAGCAGTACAAAACAATGAGCAGTTCTTC
TRBV9,-,TRBJ2-7,CASSVSGNSYEQYF,TGTGCCAGCAGCGTTTCGGGGAACTCCTACGAGCAGTACTTC
TRBV2,-,TRBJ2-1,CASSEDSNYNEQFF,TGTGCCAGCAGTGAAGATTCCAACTACAATGAGCAGTTCTTC
TRBV15,TRBD1,TRBJ1-4,CATSRAPTGVEKLFF,TGTGCCACCAGCAGAGCCCCGACAGGGGTTGAAAAACTGTTTTTT
TRBV6-5,TRBD1,TRBJ1-2,CASSYRAGGLHGGYTF,TGTGCCAGCAGTTACAGGGCAGGGGGCCTTCATGGTGGCTACACCTTC
TRBV15,TRBD1,TRBJ2-7,CATSIDRGSYEQYF,TGTGCCACCAGCATAGACAGGGGTTCCTACGAGCAGTACTTC
TRBV19,-,TRBJ2-5,CASSNREQETQYF,TGTGCCAGTAGTAATCGGGAGCAAGAGACCCAGTACTTC